Each of the 25 T cell receptor beta chains below was sequenced from the same sample in a study of human T cells and chemical hapten exposure. Documented time point: healthy volunteer bleed at 2 weeks. The authors extracted total RNA from unfractionated whole blood. TCRdb reprocessed the RACE reads with MiXCR, giving one entry per CDR3 protein. The sample yields under 95,000 distinct CDR3 sequences, around 8.8% seen once. The material sequenced was whole blood. The receptors come from a female donor in good health. Some clones in this sample may be carry-over from other donors' samples.

This clonotype occurred a few times. The chain combines TRBV2 with TRBJ1-5, with D perhaps TRBD1 (5 bases). This CDR3 has 16 amino acids. V was cut by 3 bases and J by 1 base, with 13 bases left in between. Germline-derived CDR1 and CDR2 are SNHLY and FYNNEI. The CDR3 DNA reads TGTGCCAGCAGTGACCAAGCGGGACTGAGCAATCAGCCCCAGCATTTT. Amino acid sequence: CASSDQAGLSNQPQHF.

This clonotype turned up a few times. In DNA form, the CDR3 reads TGTGCCAGCAACCGGGACAGCCCCTACGAGCAGTACTTC. Protein sequence: CASNRDSPYEQYF. J is TRBJ2-7 and V is TRBV2, with 7 positions matching TRBD1. The CDR3 length is 13 residues. The germline V gene has CDR1 SNHLY and CDR2 FYNNEI. V shed 7 bases and J 2 bases; nucleotides not matched to a gene: 5. Filled out from reference TRBV2 and TRBJ2-7, the complete variable domain reads EPEVTQTPSHQVTQMGQEVILRCVPISNHLYFYWYRQILGQKVEFLVSFYNNEISEKSEIFDDQFSVERPDGSNFTLKIRSTKLEDSAMYFCASNRDSPYEQYFGPGTRLTVT.

This clonotype was detected ten times or more. V gene TRBV20-1 combines with J gene TRBJ1-5, with 10 bases matching TRBD1. The CDR3 is 15 residues long. V gave up 0 bases and J gave up 3 bases; unmatched junction bases: 2. Per the germline V gene, CDR1 is DFQATT and CDR2 is SNEGSKA (reference sequence). CDR3 sequence: CSARETGGSNQPQHF. CDR3 nucleotides: TGCAGTGCTAGAGAGACAGGGGGCTCCAATCAGCCCCAGCATTTT.

The chain combines TRBV5-1 with TRBJ2-5; D may be TRBD1 or TRBD2 (6 bases each). V was clipped by 2 bases and J by 2 bases, with 19 bases between them. The CDR3 runs 17 residues. The germline gives CDR1 SGHRS, CDR2 YFSETQ. DNA for the CDR3: TGCGCCAGCAGCTTTTCCCTGCTGGGGGGCCTTCAAGAGACCCAGTACTTC. It encodes CASSFSLLGGLQETQYF.

Ten or more counts support this clonotype. The chain recombines TRBV6-4 with TRBJ1-1; D perhaps matches TRBD1 (6 bases). V was shortened by 3 bases and J by 1 base, with 6 bases between the two germline ends. CDR1 MRHNA and CDR2 SNTAGT come from the germline V gene. The CDR3 runs 13 residues. The CDR3 DNA follows: TGTGCCAGCAGTGAGGGGGCGAACACTGAAGCTTTCTTT. Translating gives CASSEGANTEAFF.

In its sample, this clonotype was seen many times. The genes are TRBV20-1 and TRBJ2-7; D is uncertain. The CDR3 consists of 9 residues. Trimming pared 5 bases from V and 3 bases from J, leaving 2 bases between. In germline, CDR1 is DFQATT, CDR2 SNEGSKA (reference sequence). The CDR3 DNA sequence: TGCAGTGCTGGCTACGAGCAGTACTTC. This encodes CSAGYEQYF.

This clonotype showed up many times. DNA for the CDR3: TGTGCCAGCAGTGAAGCGCGAGATACGCAGTATTTT. Translation: CASSEARDTQYF. V is TRBV2 and J is TRBJ2-3, with D uncertain. Germline CDR1 SNHLY, CDR2 FYNNEI. V was pared by 0 bases and J by 5 bases, with 3 bases between. The CDR3 spans 12 residues.

In nucleotides, the CDR3 is TGTGCCAGTAAGGGACTACCGAACCGAGAGCAGTTCTTC. Protein sequence: CASKGLPNREQFF. The chain recombines TRBV19 with TRBJ2-1; TRBD2 matches at 7 bases. The CDR3 spans 13 residues. Germline V CDR1 and CDR2: LNHDA, SQIVND (reference sequence). The V and J ends lost 7 bases and 10 bases, in that order; junction bases with no gene match: 10. The whole variable domain, filled in from reference TRBV19 and TRBJ2-1, reads DGGITQSPKYLFRKEGQNVTLSCEQNLNHDAMYWYRQDPGQGLRLIYYSQIVNDFQKGDIAEGYSVSREKKESFPLTVTSAQKNPTAFYLCASKGLPNREQFFGPGTRLTVL.

In its sample, this clonotype was seen a few times. V gene TRBV7-9 combines with J gene TRBJ1-4; 10 bases line up with TRBD1. In germline, CDR1 is SEHNR, CDR2 FQNEAQ (reference sequence). This CDR3 has 15 residues. V gave up 4 bases and J gave up 6 bases; unmatched junction bases: 5. CDR3 loop: CASSSAGTGDEKLFF. For the CDR3, the DNA is TGTGCCAGCAGCTCGGCCGGGACAGGGGATGAAAAACTGTTTTTT. Full variable domain (outside the CDR3, taken from reference TRBV7-9 and TRBJ1-4): DTGVSQNPRHKITKRGQNVTFRCDPISEHNRLYWYRQTLGQGPEFLTYFQNEAQLEKSRLLSDRFSAERPKGSFSTLEIQRTEQGDSAMYLCASSSAGTGDEKLFFGSGTQLSVL.

This clonotype showed up many times. The V and J genes are TRBV6-5 and TRBJ1-4, with a possible D match to TRBD1 (6 bases). Looked up from germline, CDR1 is MNHEY and CDR2 is SVGAGI. V gave up 10 bases and J gave up 0 bases, with 18 bases separating them. CDR3 length: 16 residues. The CDR3 reads CATGSGHLATNEKLFF. CDR3 sequence (DNA): TGTGCCACCGGTTCGGGACACCTCGCAACTAATGAAAAACTGTTTTTT.

This chain links TRBV12-3 or TRBV12-4 with TRBJ2-3; TRBD2 might be the D (6 bases). V lost 5 bases and J lost 3, with 15 bases in between. This CDR3 comprises 15 residues. The CDR3 spells CASSTDGRKTDTQYF. The CDR3 coding sequence is TGTGCCAGCAGTACGGACGGGAGAAAGACAGATACGCAGTATTTT.

This clonotype was found a few times. This chain connects TRBV7-2 to TRBJ2-1; a weak D match, TRBD1 (5 bases). The V end was cut by 1 base, the J end by 3 bases, with 16 bases between. Per the germline V gene, CDR1 is SGHTA and CDR2 is FQGNSA. The CDR3 runs to 17 residues. The CDR3 loop is CASSLVWVGVYYNEQFF. In DNA form, the CDR3 reads TGTGCCAGCAGCTTAGTGTGGGTAGGGGTTTACTACAATGAGCAGTTCTTC.

The rearrangement uses TRBV20-1 and TRBJ2-1, with D perhaps TRBD1 (6 bases). V lost 7 bases and J lost 3, with 19 bases in between. The CDR3 loop spans 15 amino acids. The germline CDR1 and CDR2 sequences are DFQATT and SNEGSKA (reference sequence). CDR3 region: CSVLGFGTHYNEQFF. CDR3 nucleotides: TGCAGTGTCCTAGGATTTGGGACACACTACAATGAGCAGTTCTTC.

This clonotype showed up many times. A read error may produce the germline difference seen at one junction end. The chain recombines TRBV5-1 with TRBJ2-6, with no clear D. In germline, CDR1 is SGHRS, CDR2 YFSETQ. The CDR3 length is 13 residues. The DNA of the CDR3 is TGTGCCAGCAGTTTCTCTGGGGCCAACGTCCTGACTTTC. This sequence encodes CASSFSGANVLTF.

In its sample, this clonotype was seen a few times. This chain joins TRBV28 and TRBJ1-1; D is uncertain. Looked up from germline, CDR1 is MDHEN and CDR2 is SYDVKM. The V end lost 6 bases, the J end lost 6 bases, and 17 bases lay between the germline ends. CDR3 length: 14 residues. CDR3 residues: CASRDDEPGAEAFF. The CDR3 DNA reads as TGTGCCAGCAGAGACGACGAGCCCGGGGCTGAAGCTTTCTTT.

This chain joins TRBV28 and TRBJ1-4, with unresolved D. The V gene's germline CDR1 is MDHEN and CDR2 SYDVKM. The CDR3 extends over 15 amino acids. Trimming took off 2 bases at V and 4 bases at J, with 11 bases between the two ends. Here the CDR3 reads CASSLAGSYNEKLFF. The CDR3 bases are TGTGCCAGCAGTTTAGCGGGGTCATATAATGAAAAACTGTTTTTT.

CDR3 coding DNA: TGTGCCAGCAGCTCCAGCGGCTCTGGGGCCAACGTCCTGACTTTC. Its protein is CASSSSGSGANVLTF. The J gene is TRBJ2-6, the V gene TRBV7-3; a possible D gene is TRBD2 (5 bases). Trimming took 4 bases from V and 0 from J, leaving 7 bases between them. CDR1 is SGHTA and CDR2 is FQGTGA in the germline V gene. CDR3 length: 15 amino acids.

V gene TRBV28 combines with J gene TRBJ2-7; D is possibly TRBD1 (6 bases). The length of the CDR3 is 13 residues. Per the germline V gene, CDR1 is MDHEN and CDR2 is SYDVKM. The V gene lost 7 bases and the J gene lost 2 bases, with 12 bases spanning the gap. DNA for the CDR3: TGTGCCAGCAAAGGACAGATCCCCTACGAGCAGTACTTC. Its protein is CASKGQIPYEQYF.

The sample holds a few counts of this clonotype. This sequence joins TRBV30 and TRBJ1-5; D is uncertain. CDR3 length equals 13 residues. V was pared by 2 bases and J by 0 bases, with 5 bases between. Germline CDR1 is GTSNPN and CDR2 is SVGIG (reference sequence). CDR3 region: CAWSSSSNQPQHF. CDR3 bases: TGTGCCTGGAGTAGCTCTAGCAATCAGCCCCAGCATTTT.

This clonotype was counted at least ten times. The genes are TRBV7-2 and TRBJ1-4, with D perhaps TRBD1 (5 bases). Trimming pared 0 bases from V and 3 bases from J, leaving 11 bases between. The CDR3 length is 16 residues. Germline V gene lookup returns CDR1 SGHTA and CDR2 FQGNSA. CDR3 bases: TGTGCCAGCAGCTTAGCCGGCGAGGGGTCTAATGAAAAACTGTTTTTT. It translates to CASSLAGEGSNEKLFF.

The chain joins TRBV11-2 to TRBJ2-3, with no clear D. The V end lost 1 base, the J end lost 5 bases, and 10 bases lay between the germline ends. The CDR3 has 14 amino acids. The germline gives CDR1 SGHAT, CDR2 FQNNGV. The CDR3: CASSLVSSLDTQYF. The CDR3 coding sequence is TGTGCCAGCAGCTTAGTCTCTTCCCTAGATACGCAGTATTTT.

This clonotype was counted many times. The gene calls are TRBV7-9 and TRBJ2-7; TRBD2 matches at 12 bases. Germline-derived CDR1 and CDR2 are SEHNR and FQNEAQ (reference sequence). CDR3 length: 15 amino acids. The J segment lost 2 bases and the V segment lost 4 bases, leaving 3 bases of the junction unmatched. The CDR3 DNA follows: TGTGCCAGCAGCTCGCGACTAGCGGGAGCCTACGAGCAGTACTTC. Translated, it gives CASSSRLAGAYEQYF. The full variable domain, in which reference TRBV7-9 and TRBJ2-7 provide the parts outside the CDR3, is DTGVSQNPRHKITKRGQNVTFRCDPISEHNRLYWYRQTLGQGPEFLTYFQNEAQLEKSRLLSDRFSAERPKGSFSTLEIQRTEQGDSAMYLCASSSRLAGAYEQYFGPGTRLTVT.

The chain uses TRBV20-1 and TRBJ2-5; D may be TRBD2 (6 bases). Trimming stripped 5 bases from V and 2 bases from J, with 15 bases between. The CDR3 loop spans 14 amino acids. Germline values: CDR1 DFQATT, CDR2 SNEGSKA (reference sequence). CDR3 protein: CSAPPAGLQETQYF. The CDR3 coding sequence is TGCAGTGCTCCCCCGGCGGGGCTACAAGAGACCCAGTACTTC.

V usage is TRBV7-3 and J usage is TRBJ2-2; TRBD2 matches at 9 bases. CDR1 SGHTA and CDR2 FQGTGA come from the germline V gene. Unmatched junction bases numbered 13, after V lost 5 bases and J lost 6 bases. The CDR3 has 17 residues. The chain's CDR3 is CASSPRSSGIGAGELFF. CDR3 coding DNA: TGTGCCAGCAGCCCGAGATCTAGCGGGATTGGTGCCGGGGAGCTGTTTTTT.

In this sample, this clonotype turned up once. The chain uses TRBV18 and TRBJ2-4, with D possibly being TRBD2 (6 bases). CDR1 is KGHSH and CDR2 is LQKENI in the germline V gene. This CDR3 comprises 13 residues. Trimming shortened V by 6 bases and J by 7 bases, and 13 bases separated the two germline ends. CDR3 in DNA: TGTGCCAGCTCTTCGGGACTGGAGAACATTCAGTACTTC. Its translation is CASSSGLENIQYF. The complete variable domain, with remaining parts taken from reference TRBV18 and TRBJ2-4, reads NAGVMQNPRHLVRRRGQEARLRCSPMKGHSHVYWYRQLPEEGLKFMVYLQKENIIDESGMPKERFSAEFPKEGPSILRIQQVVRGDSAAYFCASSSGLENIQYFGAGTRLSVL.